This TCR beta chain comes out of a study of blood T cell repertoires in COVID-19. Study-level background: Sites in the United States, Italy and Spain provided acute and convalescent COVID-19 samples. In each case, the material was cDNA or gDNA derived from T cells, B-cell-depleted T cells, or PBMCs.

Trimming shortened V by 5 bases and J by 3 bases, and 6 bases separated the two germline ends. The germline gives CDR1 SNHLY, CDR2 FYNNEI. CDR3 length: 12 amino acids. Authors' data handling: It was from reference gene primer amplification that nucleated cell counts were estimated. Repertoires were generated with immunoSEQ multiplex PCR, while TCRdb's copy carries only in-frame clones and drops some. The DNA gave D and trimming, while V, J and clone size come from that table. In the table there are tens of thousands of clones, approximately 91% of which are singletons. Sample: peripheral blood. The receptor's source is a man between 65 and 85 years old with acute or convalescent COVID-19. The chain is built from TRBV2 and TRBJ2-3; no definite D call. CDR3 DNA sequence: TGTGCCAGCAGTCTAGGAACAGATACGCAGTATTTT. Protein product: CASSLGTDTQYF.